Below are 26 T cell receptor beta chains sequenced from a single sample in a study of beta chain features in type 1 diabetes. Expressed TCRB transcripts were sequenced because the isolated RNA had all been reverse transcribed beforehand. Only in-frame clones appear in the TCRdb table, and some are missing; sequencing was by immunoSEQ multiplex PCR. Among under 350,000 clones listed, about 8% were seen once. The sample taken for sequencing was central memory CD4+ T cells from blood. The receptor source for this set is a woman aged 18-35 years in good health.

The CDR3 coding sequence is TGTGCCAGCAGCTCCGGACGTACAGGGGCGAACACTGAAGCTTTCTTT. It specifies CASSSGRTGANTEAFF. The chain links TRBV11-3 to TRBJ1-1; TRBD1 aligns across 7 bases. Germline V CDR1 and CDR2: SGHNT, YENEEA. V was clipped by 4 bases and J by 1 base; unmatched bases: 9. The CDR3 extends over 16 amino acids.

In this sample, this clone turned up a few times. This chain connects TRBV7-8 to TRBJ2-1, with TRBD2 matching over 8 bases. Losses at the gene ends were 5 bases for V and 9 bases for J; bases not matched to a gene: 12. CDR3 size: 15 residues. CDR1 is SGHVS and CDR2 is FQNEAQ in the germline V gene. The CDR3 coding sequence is TGTGCCAGCAGCAGACAGTTCGGGAGGGAGCGTGAGCAGTTCTTC. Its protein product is CASSRQFGREREQFF.

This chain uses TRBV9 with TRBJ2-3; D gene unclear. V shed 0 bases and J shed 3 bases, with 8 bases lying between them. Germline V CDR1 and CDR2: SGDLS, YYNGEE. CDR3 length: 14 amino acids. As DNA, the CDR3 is TGTGCCAGCAGCGTAGGGTCCAGGACAGATACGCAGTATTTT. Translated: CASSVGSRTDTQYF.

The CDR3 region is CASSQHLGSEQYF. The CDR3 coding sequence is TGCGCCAGCAGCCAGCACCTAGGCAGTGAGCAGTACTTC. V usage is TRBV4-3 and J usage is TRBJ2-7, with D unresolved. Per the germline V gene, CDR1 is LGHNA and CDR2 is YSLEER. Trimming removed 3 bases from V and 7 bases from J, with 13 bases in between. The CDR3 is 13 residues long.

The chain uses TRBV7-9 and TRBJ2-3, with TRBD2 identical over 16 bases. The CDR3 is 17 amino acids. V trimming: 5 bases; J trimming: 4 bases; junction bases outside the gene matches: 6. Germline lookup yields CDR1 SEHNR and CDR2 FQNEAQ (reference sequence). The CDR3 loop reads CASSRGTSGGAADTQYF. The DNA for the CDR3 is TGTGCCAGCAGCCGAGGGACTAGCGGGGGGGCCGCAGATACGCAGTATTTT.

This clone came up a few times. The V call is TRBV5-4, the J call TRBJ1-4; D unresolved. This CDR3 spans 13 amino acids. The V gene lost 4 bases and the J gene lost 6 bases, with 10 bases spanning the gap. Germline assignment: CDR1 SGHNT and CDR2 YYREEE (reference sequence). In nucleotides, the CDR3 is TGTGCCAGCAGCGCCCAATGGGATGAAAAACTGTTTTTT. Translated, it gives CASSAQWDEKLFF.

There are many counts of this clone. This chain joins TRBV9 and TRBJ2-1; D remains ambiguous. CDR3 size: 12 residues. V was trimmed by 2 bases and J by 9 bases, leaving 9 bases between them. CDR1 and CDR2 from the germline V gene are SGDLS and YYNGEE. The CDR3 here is CASSVPWGEQFF. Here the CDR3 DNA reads TGTGCCAGCAGCGTGCCTTGGGGTGAGCAGTTCTTC.

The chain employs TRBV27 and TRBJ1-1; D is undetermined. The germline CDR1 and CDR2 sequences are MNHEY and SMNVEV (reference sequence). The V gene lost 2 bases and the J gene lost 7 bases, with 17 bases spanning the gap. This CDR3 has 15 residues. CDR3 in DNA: TGTGCCAGCAGTTTAGAAGGATGGGGAATAGATGAAGCTTTCTTT. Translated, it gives CASSLEGWGIDEAFF.

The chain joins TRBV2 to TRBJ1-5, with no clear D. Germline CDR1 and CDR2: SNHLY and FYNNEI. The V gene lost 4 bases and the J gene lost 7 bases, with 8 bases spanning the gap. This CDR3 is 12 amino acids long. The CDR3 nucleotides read TGTGCCAGCAGTGTTTTAGGACAGCCCCAGCATTTT. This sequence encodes CASSVLGQPQHF.

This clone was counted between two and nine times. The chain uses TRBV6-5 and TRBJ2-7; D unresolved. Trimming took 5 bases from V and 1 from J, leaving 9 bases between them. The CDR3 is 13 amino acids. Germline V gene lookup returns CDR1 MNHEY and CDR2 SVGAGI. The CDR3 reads CASSRPQSYEQYF. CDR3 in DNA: TGTGCCAGCAGTCGACCTCAATCCTACGAGCAGTACTTC.

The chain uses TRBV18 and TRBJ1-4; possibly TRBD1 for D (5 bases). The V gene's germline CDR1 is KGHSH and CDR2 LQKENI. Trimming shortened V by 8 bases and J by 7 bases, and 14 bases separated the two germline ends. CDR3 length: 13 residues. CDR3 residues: CASTRGSSEKLFF. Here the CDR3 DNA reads TGTGCCAGCACGCGGGGCTCCAGTGAAAAACTGTTTTTT.

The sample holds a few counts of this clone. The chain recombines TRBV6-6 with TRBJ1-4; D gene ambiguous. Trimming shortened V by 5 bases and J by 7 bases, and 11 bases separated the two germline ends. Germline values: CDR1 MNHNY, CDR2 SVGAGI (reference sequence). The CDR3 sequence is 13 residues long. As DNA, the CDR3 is TGTGCCAGCAGTCTACGACTTACTGAAAAACTGTTTTTT. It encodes CASSLRLTEKLFF.

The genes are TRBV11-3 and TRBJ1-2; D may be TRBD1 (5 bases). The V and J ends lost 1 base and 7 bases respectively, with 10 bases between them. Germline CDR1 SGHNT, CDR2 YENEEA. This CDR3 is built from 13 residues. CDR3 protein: CASSLVAGFGYTF. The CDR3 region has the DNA TGTGCCAGCAGCTTAGTGGCAGGGTTTGGCTACACCTTC.

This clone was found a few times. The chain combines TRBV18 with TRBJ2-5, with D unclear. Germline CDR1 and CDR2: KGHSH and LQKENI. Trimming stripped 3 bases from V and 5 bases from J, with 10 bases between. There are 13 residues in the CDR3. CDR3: CASSPGQLETQYF. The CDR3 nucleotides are TGTGCCAGCTCACCCGGGCAGCTCGAGACCCAGTACTTC.

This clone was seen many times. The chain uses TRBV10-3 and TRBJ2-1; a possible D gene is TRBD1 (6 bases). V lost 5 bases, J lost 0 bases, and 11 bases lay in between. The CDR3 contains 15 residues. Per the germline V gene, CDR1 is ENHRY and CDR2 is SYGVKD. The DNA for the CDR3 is TGTGCCATCAGTCTTCAGGGGAGCTCCTACAATGAGCAGTTCTTC. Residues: CAISLQGSSYNEQFF.

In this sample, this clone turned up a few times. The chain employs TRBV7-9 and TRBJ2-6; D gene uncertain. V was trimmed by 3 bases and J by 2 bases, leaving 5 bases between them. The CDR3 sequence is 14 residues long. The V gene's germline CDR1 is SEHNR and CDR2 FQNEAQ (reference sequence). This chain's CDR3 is CASSFQAGANVLTF. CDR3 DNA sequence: TGTGCCAGCAGCTTCCAAGCTGGGGCCAACGTCCTGACTTTC.

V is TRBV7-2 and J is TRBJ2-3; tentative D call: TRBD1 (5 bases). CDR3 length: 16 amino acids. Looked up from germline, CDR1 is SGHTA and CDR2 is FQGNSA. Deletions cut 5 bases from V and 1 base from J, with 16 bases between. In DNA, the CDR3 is TGTGCCAGCAGCCAAGATGGTCAGGGTCGCACAGATACGCAGTATTTT. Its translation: CASSQDGQGRTDTQYF.

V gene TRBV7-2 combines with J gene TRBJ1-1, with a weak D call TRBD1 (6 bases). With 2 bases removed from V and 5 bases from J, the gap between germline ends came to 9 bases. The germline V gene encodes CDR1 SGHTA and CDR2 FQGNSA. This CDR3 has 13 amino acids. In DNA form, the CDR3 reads TGTGCCAGCAGCTTATACCAGGGGACTGAAGCTTTCTTT. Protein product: CASSLYQGTEAFF. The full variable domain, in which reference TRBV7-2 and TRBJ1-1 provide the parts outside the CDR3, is GAGVSQSPSNKVTEKGKDVELRCDPISGHTALYWYRQSLGQGLEFLIYFQGNSAPDKSGLPSDRFSAERTGGSVSTLTIQRTQQEDSAVYLCASSLYQGTEAFFGQGTRLTVV.

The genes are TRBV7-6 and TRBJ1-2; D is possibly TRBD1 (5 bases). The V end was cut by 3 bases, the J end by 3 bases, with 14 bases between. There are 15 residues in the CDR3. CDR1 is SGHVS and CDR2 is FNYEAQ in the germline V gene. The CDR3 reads CASSFSPGGDYGYTF. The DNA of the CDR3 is TGTGCCAGCAGCTTCTCTCCTGGGGGGGACTATGGCTACACCTTC.

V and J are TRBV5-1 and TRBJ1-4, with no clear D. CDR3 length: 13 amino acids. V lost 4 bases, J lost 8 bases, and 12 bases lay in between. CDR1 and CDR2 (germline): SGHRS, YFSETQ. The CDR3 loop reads CASSPGLFEKLFF. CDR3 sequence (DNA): TGCGCCAGCAGCCCGGGGTTATTCGAAAAACTGTTTTTT.

The CDR3 DNA follows: TGTGCCAGCAGTTCTCTTAGCGGGGGGGGCGAGACCCAGTACTTC. Translating it yields CASSSLSGGGETQYF. V usage is TRBV28 and J usage is TRBJ2-5; 11 positions match TRBD2. With 4 bases clipped from V and 5 bases from J, the junction kept 6 bases outside the gene matches. Germline loops: CDR1 MDHEN, CDR2 SYDVKM. The CDR3 has 15 amino acids.

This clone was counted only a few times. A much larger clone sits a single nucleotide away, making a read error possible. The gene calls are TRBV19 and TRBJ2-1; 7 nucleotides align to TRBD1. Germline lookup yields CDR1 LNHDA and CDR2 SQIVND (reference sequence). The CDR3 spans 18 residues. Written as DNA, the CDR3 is TGTGCCAGTAGCAGTGCTACCCCCTGGACAGGCTCCCACAATGAGCAGTTCTTC. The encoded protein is CASSSATPWTGSHNEQFF. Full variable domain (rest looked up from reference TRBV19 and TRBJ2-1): DGGITQSPKYLFRKEGQNVTLSCEQNLNHDAMYWYRQDPGQGLRLIYYSQIVNDFQKGDIAEGYSVSREKKESFPLTVTSAQKNPTAFYLCASSSATPWTGSHNEQFFGPGTRLTVL.

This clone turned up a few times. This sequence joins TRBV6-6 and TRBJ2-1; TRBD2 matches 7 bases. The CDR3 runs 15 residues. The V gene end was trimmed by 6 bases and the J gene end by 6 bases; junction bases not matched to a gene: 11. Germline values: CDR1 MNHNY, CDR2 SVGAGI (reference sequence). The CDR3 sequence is CASSPGRAQVNEQFF. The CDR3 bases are TGTGCCAGCAGCCCTGGGAGGGCGCAGGTCAATGAGCAGTTCTTC.

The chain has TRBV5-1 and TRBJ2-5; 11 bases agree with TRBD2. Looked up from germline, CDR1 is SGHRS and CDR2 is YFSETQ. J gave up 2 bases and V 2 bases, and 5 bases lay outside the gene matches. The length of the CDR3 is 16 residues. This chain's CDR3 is CASSFYSGGDQETQYF. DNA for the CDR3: TGCGCCAGCAGCTTTTATAGCGGGGGGGATCAAGAGACCCAGTACTTC.

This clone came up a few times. CDR3 bases: TGCGCCAGCAGGTCGGATCCGGGGTCCGGAGAGACCCAGTACTTC. Translated, it gives CASRSDPGSGETQYF. The chain carries TRBV5-1 and TRBJ2-5, with D perhaps matching TRBD2 (5 bases). Deletions cut 5 bases from V and 4 bases from J, with 18 bases between. The CDR3 length is 15 residues. Germline values: CDR1 SGHRS, CDR2 YFSETQ.

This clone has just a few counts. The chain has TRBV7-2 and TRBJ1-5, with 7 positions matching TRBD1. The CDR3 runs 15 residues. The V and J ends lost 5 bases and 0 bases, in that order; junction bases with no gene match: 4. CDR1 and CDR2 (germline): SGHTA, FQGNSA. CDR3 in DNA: TGTGCCAGCAGCCCCGGACAGGTTAGCAATCAGCCCCAGCATTTT. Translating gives CASSPGQVSNQPQHF. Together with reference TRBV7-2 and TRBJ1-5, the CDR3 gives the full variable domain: GAGVSQSPSNKVTEKGKDVELRCDPISGHTALYWYRQSLGQGLEFLIYFQGNSAPDKSGLPSDRFSAERTGGSVSTLTIQRTQQEDSAVYLCASSPGQVSNQPQHFGDGTRLSIL.